Below, 3 T cell receptor beta chains from the same sample are listed, as sequenced in a study of cytomegalovirus exposure and HLA in healthy donors. PCR employed 60 Vbeta and 13 Jbeta primers. This table comes from immunoSEQ multiplex PCR, and its TCRdb copy is limited to in-frame clones, with some not included. The sample shows 150,000 to 200,000 clones, over 70% of them seen only once. Source material: PBMCs. The source is a man aged 50 to 59 in good health and CMV-seronegative.

The rearrangement links TRBV7-2 to TRBJ2-7; 12 positions agree with TRBD2. Per the germline V gene, CDR1 is SGHTA and CDR2 is FQGNSA. The CDR3 loop spans 15 amino acids. V trimming: 5 bases; J trimming: 4 bases; junction bases outside the gene matches: 6. The CDR3 DNA reads TGTGCCAGCAGCCGGACTAGCGGGGAACGTTACGAGCAGTACTTC. Protein: CASSRTSGERYEQYF.

This clone turned up a few times. This chain joins TRBV27 and TRBJ2-3; 12 bases agree with TRBD2. CDR3 length: 17 amino acids. V trimming: 2 bases; J trimming: 4 bases; junction bases outside the gene matches: 7. Germline lookup yields CDR1 MNHEY and CDR2 SMNVEV (reference sequence). Written as DNA, the CDR3 is TGTGCCAGCAGTTTAGGGGCTAGCGGGGGGGCCCCAGATACGCAGTATTTT. This codes for CASSLGASGGAPDTQYF.

In its sample, this clone was seen a few times. V usage is TRBV10-1 and J usage is TRBJ1-2; no definite D call. Trimming removed 8 bases at V and 4 bases at J, with 11 bases between. Looked up from germline, CDR1 is WNHNN and CDR2 is SYGVQD (reference sequence). CDR3 length equals 12 residues. CDR3 protein: CASLQKLYGYTF. CDR3 DNA sequence: TGCGCCAGCCTACAGAAACTCTATGGCTACACCTTC.